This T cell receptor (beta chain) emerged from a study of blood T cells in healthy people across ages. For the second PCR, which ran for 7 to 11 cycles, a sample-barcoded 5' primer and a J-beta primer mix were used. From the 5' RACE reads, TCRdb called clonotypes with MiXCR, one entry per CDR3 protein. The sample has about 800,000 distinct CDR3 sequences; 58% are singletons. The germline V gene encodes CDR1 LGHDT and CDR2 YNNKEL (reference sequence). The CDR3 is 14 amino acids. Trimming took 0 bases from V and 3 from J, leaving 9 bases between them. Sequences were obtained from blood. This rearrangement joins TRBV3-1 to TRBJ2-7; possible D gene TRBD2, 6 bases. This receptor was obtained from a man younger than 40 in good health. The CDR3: CASSQEGEVYEQYF. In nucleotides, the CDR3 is TGTGCCAGCAGCCAAGAGGGGGAGGTCTACGAGCAGTACTTC.